By sample fraction, the clone carrying this TCR beta chain is medium-sized. The antigen is not known. Because this beta chain is a stray read in a library intended to capture alpha chains, its abundance should not be given much weight. The sample belongs to a study of spatial heterogeneity in lung cancer. The time point here: sample taken at primary tumor resection. Material for sequencing was whole RNA from tumor, nontumor lung or frozen PBMC, left unsorted. Germline CDR1 reads SGHTA; CDR2 reads FQGTGA. The CDR3 has 11 residues. The V end was cut by 2 bases, the J end by 12 bases, with 8 bases between. Study-level results: Intratumoral expanded alpha and beta TCR counts were found to track tumor mutation counts.

TCRdb analysed the 5' RACE reads with MiXCR anew, one entry per CDR3 protein. The sample carries about 3,000 distinct CDR3 sequences, 10% to 11% recorded once. This clonotype was sampled from a male donor with early-stage non-small cell lung cancer. The specimen comprised lung tumor tissue, sampled at surgery. The chain carries TRBV7-3 and TRBJ2-1; D is perhaps TRBD1 (6 bases). Here the CDR3 reads CASSLGGRQFF. CDR3 bases: TGTGCCAGCAGCTTAGGGGGCCGGCAGTTCTTC.